Presented here are 18 T cell receptor beta chains from one specimen sequenced in a study of cytomegalovirus exposure and HLA in healthy donors. The PCR made use of 60 Vbeta and 13 Jbeta primers. Sequenced by immunoSEQ multiplex PCR; TCRdb stores in-frame clones only, minus some. Of roughly 180,000 clones in the sample, approximately 80% were seen once. The sample was PBMCs. The receptors were gathered from a female donor in good health and CMV-seronegative.

The V call is TRBV4-3, the J call TRBJ1-2, with D perhaps matching TRBD1 (6 bases). In germline, CDR1 is LGHNA, CDR2 YSLEER. This CDR3 has 16 residues. The V gene lost 2 bases and the J gene lost 2 bases, with 15 bases spanning the gap. Written as DNA, the CDR3 is TGCGCCAGCAGCCAAAATCCGGGACATAACAACTATGGCTACACCTTC. This encodes CASSQNPGHNNYGYTF.

The count of this clone is one. This chain joins TRBV12-1 and TRBJ1-4; TRBD1 is the table's D call and was not checked against the DNA. TRBV12-1 is annotated as a pseudogene. This CDR3 comprises 13 residues. CDR3 sequence: CASSTYRVEKLFF. CDR3 nucleotide sequence: TGTGCCAGCAGTACATACAGGGTTGAAAAACTGTTTTTT.

This clone was recorded once. The chain recombines TRBV4-1 with TRBJ1-4, with D hard to call. Germline lookup yields CDR1 MGHRA and CDR2 YSYEKL. This CDR3 is built from 15 residues. V shed 1 base and J shed 4 bases, with 10 bases lying between them. The CDR3 is CASSQVGRVNEKLFF. CDR3 in DNA: TGCGCCAGCAGCCAAGTTGGGCGGGTTAATGAAAAACTGTTTTTT.

This rearrangement joins TRBV5-1 to TRBJ2-4, with D hard to call. The ends were cut back, 0 bases at V and 3 bases at J, with 7 bases in the middle. Germline lookup yields CDR1 SGHRS and CDR2 YFSETQ. The CDR3 is 14 residues long. In DNA, the CDR3 is TGCGCCAGCAGCTTGGTTGGCAGCAAAAACATTCAGTACTTC. It translates to CASSLVGSKNIQYF.

V and J are TRBV5-1 and TRBJ2-3; D unresolved. This CDR3 spans 14 amino acids. V dropped 0 bases and J dropped 4 bases, with 9 bases sitting between them. CDR1 is SGHRS and CDR2 is YFSETQ in the germline V gene. The CDR3 nucleotides are TGCGCCAGCAGCTTGGACGTTCAGGCAGATACGCAGTATTTT. This translates into CASSLDVQADTQYF.

This clone turned up a few times. The chain is built from TRBV5-4 and TRBJ2-7; D not resolved. The V end was cut by 2 bases, the J end by 0 bases, with 12 bases between. There are 15 residues in the CDR3. Germline V gives CDR1 SGHNT, CDR2 YYREEE (reference sequence). CDR3 in amino acids: CASSFRRHTSYEQYF. The DNA of the CDR3 is TGTGCCAGCAGCTTTAGGCGACATACCTCCTACGAGCAGTACTTC.

The V gene is TRBV19, the J gene TRBJ2-6, with D hard to call. CDR1 LNHDA and CDR2 SQIVND come from the germline V gene (reference sequence). This CDR3 region has 14 residues. V lost 6 bases, J lost 0 bases, and 6 bases lay in between. The CDR3 protein is CASSPLSGANVLTF. The DNA of the CDR3 is TGTGCCAGTAGCCCTCTCTCTGGGGCCAACGTCCTGACTTTC.

Only a few counts were recorded for this clone. The J gene is TRBJ2-3, the V gene TRBV7-2; D possibly corresponds to TRBD2 (6 bases). CDR1 SGHTA and CDR2 FQGNSA come from the germline V gene. The CDR3 covers 14 residues. Trimming cost V 4 bases and J 4 bases, with 12 bases left between them. The CDR3 region is CASSWGLAADTQYF. The CDR3 DNA is TGTGCCAGCAGCTGGGGTTTAGCGGCAGATACGCAGTATTTT.

The chain joins TRBV25-1 to TRBJ1-4; TRBD1 might be the D (5 bases). V lost 4 bases, J lost 5 bases, and 11 bases lay in between. The CDR3 runs 14 residues. Germline V lookup: CDR1 MGHDK, CDR2 SYGVNS. CDR3 loop: CASSVGGTNEKLFF. The DNA of the CDR3 is TGTGCCAGCAGTGTCGGGGGAACAAATGAAAAACTGTTTTTT.

This sequence joins TRBV6-6 and TRBJ2-5; D call uncertain. The J call may be mistaken, given a closer DNA end match to TRBJ2-7. Looked up from germline, CDR1 is MNHNY and CDR2 is SVGAGI (reference sequence). CDR3 length: 14 residues. The chain's CDR3 is CASRITVTSYEQYF. CDR3 DNA: TGTGCCAGCAGGATTACAGTCACTTCCTACGAGCAGTACTTC.

The rearrangement joins TRBV9 to TRBJ1-6; perhaps TRBD1 as D (6 bases). Germline V gene lookup returns CDR1 SGDLS and CDR2 YYNGEE. CDR3 length: 17 amino acids. Trimming cost V 0 bases and J 7 bases, with 17 bases left between them. In DNA form, the CDR3 reads TGTGCCAGCAGCGTAGGACCCCGGCAGGGGCCCAATTCACCCCTCCACTTT. Protein sequence: CASSVGPRQGPNSPLHF. The full variable domain, in which reference TRBV9 and TRBJ1-6 provide the parts outside the CDR3, is DSGVTQTPKHLITATGQRVTLRCSPRSGDLSVYWYQQSLDQGLQFLIQYYNGEERAKGNILERFSAQQFPDLHSELNLSSLELGDSALYFCASSVGPRQGPNSPLHFGNGTRLTVT.

In this sample, this clone turned up once. The V gene is TRBV6-5, the J gene TRBJ1-2, with TRBD1 matching 10 bases. CDR1 is MNHEY and CDR2 is SVGAGI in the germline V gene. V shed 5 bases, J shed 5 bases, and the junction held 5 bases outside the gene matches. This CDR3 has 14 residues. The CDR3 DNA sequence: TGTGCCAGCAGTGTCGGGACAGGGGTGTATGGCTACACCTTC. Encoded protein: CASSVGTGVYGYTF.

The rearrangement uses TRBV2 and TRBJ2-1, with 10 positions matching TRBD2. Germline trimming cut 7 bases from V and 10 bases from J; bases unmatched to any gene: 13. The length of the CDR3 is 15 residues. Per the germline V gene, CDR1 is SNHLY and CDR2 is FYNNEI. CDR3 in DNA: TGTGCCAGCAAGGGGGGGGCTAGCGGGGGACTAGAGCAGTTCTTC. Translating gives CASKGGASGGLEQFF.

The V gene is TRBV27, the J gene TRBJ2-7; TRBD2 aligns across 9 bases. V lost 8 bases, J lost 2 bases, and 7 bases stayed unmatched. Germline V gives CDR1 MNHEY, CDR2 SMNVEV (reference sequence). The CDR3 spans 14 residues. The DNA of the CDR3 is TGTGCCAGCGGAAGGACTAGCGCGACCTACGAGCAGTACTTC. Translating gives CASGRTSATYEQYF.

The chain has TRBV11-1 and TRBJ2-1; 12 nucleotides align to TRBD2. V shed 1 base and J 9 bases; nucleotides not matched to a gene: 4. Germline V CDR1 and CDR2: SGHAT, FQDESV (reference sequence). CDR3 length: 15 amino acids. CDR3 in DNA: TGTGCCAGCAGCTTAGTGTCTAGCGGGGGGGCTGAGCAGTTCTTC. Its translation is CASSLVSSGGAEQFF.

V gene TRBV5-4 combines with J gene TRBJ2-3; tentative D call: TRBD2 (6 bases). V lost 0 bases to trimming and J lost 5 bases, with 10 bases between them. This CDR3 contains 14 residues. Per the germline V gene, CDR1 is SGHNT and CDR2 is YYREEE (reference sequence). CDR3 sequence: CASSLVSGGDTQYF. DNA for the CDR3: TGTGCCAGCAGCTTGGTTAGCGGAGGAGATACGCAGTATTTT. The full variable domain, in which reference TRBV5-4 and TRBJ2-3 provide the parts outside the CDR3, is ETGVTQSPTHLIKTRGQQVTLRCSSQSGHNTVSWYQQALGQGPQFIFQYYREEENGRGNFPPRFSGLQFPNYSSELNVNALELDDSALYLCASSLVSGGDTQYFGPGTRLTVL.

The chain is built from TRBV2 and TRBJ2-5; D is undetermined. The CDR3 loop spans 12 amino acids. Germline V gene data show CDR1 as SNHLY and CDR2 as FYNNEI. Trimming took off 8 bases at V and 1 base at J, with 8 bases between the two ends. The CDR3 reads CASSDSQETQYF. The CDR3 region has the DNA TGTGCCAGCTCAGACTCCCAAGAGACCCAGTACTTC.

The genes are TRBV28 and TRBJ2-7, with TRBD1 identical over 10 bases. The CDR3 has 13 amino acids. From germline, CDR1 is MDHEN and CDR2 SYDVKM. Trimming removed 5 bases from V and 3 bases from J; junction bases left unmatched: 1. The CDR3 sequence is CASSRTGGYEQYF. DNA of the CDR3: TGTGCCAGCAGTCGGACAGGGGGCTACGAGCAGTACTTC.